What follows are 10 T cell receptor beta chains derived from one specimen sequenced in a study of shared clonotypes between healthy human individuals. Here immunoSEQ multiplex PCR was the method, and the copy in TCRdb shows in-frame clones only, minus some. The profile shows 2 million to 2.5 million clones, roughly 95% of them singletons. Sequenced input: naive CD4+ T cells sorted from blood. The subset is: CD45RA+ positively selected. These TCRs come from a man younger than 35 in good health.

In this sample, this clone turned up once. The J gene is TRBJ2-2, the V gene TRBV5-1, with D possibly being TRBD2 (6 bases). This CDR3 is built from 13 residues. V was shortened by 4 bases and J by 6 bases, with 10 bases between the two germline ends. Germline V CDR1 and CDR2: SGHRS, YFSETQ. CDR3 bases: TGCGCCAGCAGCGGAGGGGTTGCCGGGGAGCTGTTTTTT. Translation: CASSGGVAGELFF.

DNA of the CDR3: TGTGCCGCCAGTCGCCGTGGATCCCCACTCCGTTATGGCTACACCTTC. Its translation: CAASRRGSPLRYGYTF. The V call is TRBV19, the J call TRBJ1-2; no firm D call. CDR3 length: 16 residues. Germline loops: CDR1 LNHDA, CDR2 SQIVND (reference sequence). Trimming took off 11 bases at V and 5 bases at J, with 27 bases between the two ends.

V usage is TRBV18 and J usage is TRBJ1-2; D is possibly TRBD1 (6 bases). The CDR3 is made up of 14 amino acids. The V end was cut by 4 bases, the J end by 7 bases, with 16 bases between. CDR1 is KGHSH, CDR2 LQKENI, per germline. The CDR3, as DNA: TGTGCCAGCTCACAAGGCCAACAGGGCGGTGGCTACACCTTC. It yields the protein CASSQGQQGGGYTF.

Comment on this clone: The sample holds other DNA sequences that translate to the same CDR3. Here the CDR3 reads CAWSIQGLNTEAFF. For the CDR3, the DNA is TGTGCCTGGAGTATACAGGGGTTGAACACTGAAGCTTTCTTT. V is TRBV30 and J is TRBJ1-1; TRBD1 aligns across 7 bases. The CDR3 contains 14 residues. Germline V gene data show CDR1 as GTSNPN and CDR2 as SVGIG (reference sequence). The junction had 3 bases not matched to a gene; V was cut back by 2 bases and J by 0 bases.

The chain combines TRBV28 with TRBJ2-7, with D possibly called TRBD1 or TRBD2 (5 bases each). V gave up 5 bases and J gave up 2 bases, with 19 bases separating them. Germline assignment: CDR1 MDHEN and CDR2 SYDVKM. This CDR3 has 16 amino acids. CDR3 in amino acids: CASSRLARDGTYEQYF. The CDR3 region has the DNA TGTGCCAGCAGTAGGCTCGCGAGGGACGGGACCTACGAGCAGTACTTC.

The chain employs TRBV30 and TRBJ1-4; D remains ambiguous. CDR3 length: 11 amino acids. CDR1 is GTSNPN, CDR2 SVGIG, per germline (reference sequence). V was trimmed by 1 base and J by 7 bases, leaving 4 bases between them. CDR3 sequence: CAWSDSEKLFF. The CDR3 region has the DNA TGTGCCTGGAGTGACAGTGAAAAACTGTTTTTT.

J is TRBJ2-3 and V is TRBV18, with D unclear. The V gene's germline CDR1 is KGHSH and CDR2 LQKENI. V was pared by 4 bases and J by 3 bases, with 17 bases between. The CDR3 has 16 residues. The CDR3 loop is CASSLQETLHTDTQYF. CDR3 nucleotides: TGTGCCAGCTCACTACAAGAGACCCTTCATACAGATACGCAGTATTTT.

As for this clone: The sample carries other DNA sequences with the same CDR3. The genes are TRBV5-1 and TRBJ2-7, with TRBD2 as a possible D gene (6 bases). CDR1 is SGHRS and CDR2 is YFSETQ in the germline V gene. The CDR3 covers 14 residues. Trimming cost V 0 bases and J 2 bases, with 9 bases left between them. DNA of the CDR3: TGCGCCAGCAGCTTGGCGGGGGAGCCCTACGAGCAGTACTTC. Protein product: CASSLAGEPYEQYF. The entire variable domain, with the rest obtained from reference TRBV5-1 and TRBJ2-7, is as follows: KAGVTQTPRYLIKTRGQQVTLSCSPISGHRSVSWYQQTPGQGLQFLFEYFSETQRNKGNFPGRFSGRQFSNSRSEMNVSTLELGDSALYLCASSLAGEPYEQYFGPGTRLTVT.

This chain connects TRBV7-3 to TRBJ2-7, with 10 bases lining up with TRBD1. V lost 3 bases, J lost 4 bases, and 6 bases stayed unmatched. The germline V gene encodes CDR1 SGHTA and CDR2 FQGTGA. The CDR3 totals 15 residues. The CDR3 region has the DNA TGTGCCAGCAGCTTGGCCGGGACAGGGGCTTACGAGCAGTACTTC. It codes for CASSLAGTGAYEQYF.

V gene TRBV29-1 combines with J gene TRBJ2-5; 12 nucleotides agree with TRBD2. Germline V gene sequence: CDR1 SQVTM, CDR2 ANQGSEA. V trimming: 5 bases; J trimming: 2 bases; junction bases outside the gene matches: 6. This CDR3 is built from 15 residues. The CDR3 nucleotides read TGCAGCGTTCGGCTAGCGGGGGGGCCGCAAGAGACCCAGTACTTC. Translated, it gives CSVRLAGGPQETQYF.